The rows below give T cell receptor beta chains drawn from one sample of a study of T-cell reconstitution after alpha-beta-depleted transplantation in children. TCRdb recomputed calls from the PCR reads with MiXCR, one row per CDR3 protein. The table has around 490,000 distinct CDR3 sequences, roughly an eighth seen once. Sequencing was performed on PBMCs, mostly from graft donor cells, taken 180 days after TCRalphabeta/CD19-depleted stem cell transplant. These receptors all stem from a female patient aged 2-15 years who had a stem cell transplant for aplastic anemia, so the T cells may come from the graft donor. Both conserved end residues are trimmed from each CDR3. The order of the fields is CDR3 length, V gene, CDR3 protein.

CDR3 length: 14
V gene: TRBV18
CDR3 protein: ASSPFGLAETWEQF

CDR3 length: 12
V gene: TRBV7-3
CDR3 protein: ASSPQTGSYEQY

CDR3 length: 15
V gene: TRBV25-1
CDR3 protein: ASSEYYPQSGVGELF

CDR3 length: 13
V gene: TRBV7-2
CDR3 protein: ASSLMRVIGEKLF

CDR3 length: 14
V gene: TRBV5-1
CDR3 protein: ASSLPQSGLSYEQY

CDR3 length: 11
V gene: TRBV20-1
CDR3 protein: SARVDTYNEQF

CDR3 length: 14
V gene: TRBV6-5
CDR3 protein: ASSSLTGGHTGELF

CDR3 length: 14
V gene: TRBV7-2
CDR3 protein: ASSPIGPTGGTEAF

CDR3 length: 14
V gene: TRBV30
CDR3 protein: AWSVSSGGPNTEAF

CDR3 length: 12
V gene: TRBV12-3/TRBV12-4
CDR3 protein: ASSLSGRGTEAF

CDR3 length: 15
V gene: TRBV7-2
CDR3 protein: ASSPWPASGNQETQY

CDR3 length: 13
V gene: TRBV21-1
CDR3 protein: ASSEGQGWTDTQY

CDR3 length: 11
V gene: TRBV6-1
CDR3 protein: ASTDRGKETQY

CDR3 length: 15
V gene: TRBV18
CDR3 protein: ASSLTPILDSNQPQH

CDR3 length: 14
V gene: TRBV11-2
CDR3 protein: ASSLVPQGVAGELF

CDR3 length: 14
V gene: TRBV12-3/TRBV12-4
CDR3 protein: ASSFVLPFSNYGYT

CDR3 length: 16
V gene: TRBV28
CDR3 protein: ASSFFSGGGGKRNEQF

CDR3 length: 13
V gene: TRBV10-2
CDR3 protein: ASSEGALAKNIQY

CDR3 length: 15
V gene: TRBV12-3/TRBV12-4
CDR3 protein: ASIPLSGRAEPDTQY

CDR3 length: 15
V gene: TRBV15
CDR3 protein: ATSRVGTSGRADTQY

CDR3 length: 15
V gene: TRBV4-3
CDR3 protein: ASSQGPALSSYNEQF

CDR3 length: 14
V gene: TRBV7-2
CDR3 protein: ASSFRGTSGQETQY

CDR3 length: 12
V gene: TRBV7-9
CDR3 protein: ASSKWREGETQY

CDR3 length: 12
V gene: TRBV20-1
CDR3 protein: SGGRATVTDTQY

CDR3 length: 12
V gene: TRBV29-1
CDR3 protein: SVEGTQGVNGYT

CDR3 length: 18
V gene: TRBV3-1
CDR3 protein: ASSQRKRFLLAGFTDTQY